The clone carrying this T cell receptor beta chain appeared once. The PCR used 60 Vbeta and 13 Jbeta primers. This table comes from immunoSEQ multiplex PCR, and its TCRdb copy is limited to in-frame clones, with some not included. The sample carries about 140,000 clones, roughly 80% recorded once. This sample stems from a study of cytomegalovirus exposure and HLA in healthy donors. Germline CDR1 SGHNT, CDR2 YYREEE (reference sequence). The CDR3 length is 12 residues. Losses at the gene ends were 3 bases for V and 9 bases for J; bases not matched to a gene: 2. The chain uses TRBV5-4 and TRBJ2-1; 8 bases line up with TRBD1. Sequencing was performed on PBMCs. The sequence was collected from a man aged 35-49 years in good health and CMV-seronegative. Here the CDR3 reads CASSSTGVEQFF. In DNA, the CDR3 is TGTGCCAGCAGCTCGACAGGGGTTGAGCAGTTCTTC.